The 18 T cell receptor beta chains given below trace back to one sample, sequenced in a study of monozygotic twins with inflammatory bowel disease (dated 2019 in TCRdb). Receptor libraries were prepared by 5' RACE. TCRdb lists the instrument as Illumina HiSeq 2500. Following TCRdb reprocessing, every CDR3 protein sequence forms one entry, and DNA is not provided. The sample's table covers 150,000 to 200,000 distinct CDR3 sequences. 2% to 3% of the sample is in the top ten clones. Sequencing was carried out using blood. Every receptor here comes from a human donor with ulcerative colitis or Crohn's disease, or a healthy co-twin of an affected twin (not recorded which).

This rearrangement joins TRBV6-5 to TRBJ2-6; TCRdb picks TRBD1, but there is no DNA to check that call. In germline, CDR1 is MNHEY, CDR2 SVGAGI. The CDR3 loop spans 17 amino acids. This chain's CDR3 is CASSHTGGERGANVLTF.

V is TRBV6-6 and J is TRBJ1-4; TCRdb reports TRBD1, a call that lacks DNA to check it against. Germline CDR1 and CDR2: MNHNY and SVGAGI (reference sequence). There are 13 residues in the CDR3. CDR3 residues: CASSYSIYRDSFF.

The V and J genes are TRBV20-1 and TRBJ1-2; TCRdb gives TRBD1 as the D gene, but with no DNA this cannot be confirmed. Germline assignment: CDR1 DFQATT and CDR2 SNEGSKA (reference sequence). The CDR3 sequence is 12 residues long. This CDR3 is CSAQGDSYGYTF.

The rearrangement links TRBV30 to TRBJ1-2. The CDR3 is 19 residues long. The germline CDR1 and CDR2 sequences are GTSNPN and SVGIG (reference sequence). The CDR3 loop is CAWSKYEKKTHYLDYGYTF.

The rearrangement links TRBV20-1 to TRBJ2-5. This CDR3 spans 12 amino acids. Germline CDR1 and CDR2: DFQATT and SNEGSKA (reference sequence). The CDR3 loop reads CSAGQAWETQYF.

The V and J genes are TRBV20-1 and TRBJ1-1. Germline V gene data show CDR1 as DFQATT and CDR2 as SNEGSKA (reference sequence). CDR3 length: 13 amino acids. CDR3 amino acids: CSASRRMNTEAFF.

The chain has TRBV2 and TRBJ2-5. Germline V gives CDR1 SNHLY, CDR2 FYNNEI. This CDR3 is 11 amino acids long. CDR3: CASSVGETQYF.

This sequence joins TRBV7-2 and TRBJ1-1; TCRdb lists TRBD1, though no DNA is available to test this call. The CDR3 extends over 17 amino acids. Looked up from germline, CDR1 is SGHTA and CDR2 is FQGNSA. CDR3 sequence reads: CASSIFPRGGMNTEAFF. The full variable domain, rest sourced from reference TRBV7-2 and TRBJ1-1, is GAGVSQSPSNKVTEKGKDVELRCDPISGHTALYWYRQSLGQGLEFLIYFQGNSAPDKSGLPSDRFSAERTGGSVSTLTIQRTQQEDSAVYLCASSIFPRGGMNTEAFFGQGTRLTVV.

The chain joins TRBV20-1 to TRBJ2-3; the D call of TRBD2 rests on TCRdb alone, since no DNA is present to check it. This CDR3 comprises 16 residues. CDR1 is DFQATT and CDR2 is SNEGSKA in the germline V gene (reference sequence). CDR3 protein: CSAPPTSGSYSDTQYF.

The CDR3 region is CASKRLQSPGTRGPVF. The rearrangement joins TRBV28 to TRBJ2-7; as DNA is missing, the TRBD1 call by TCRdb cannot be tested. The CDR3 extends over 16 amino acids. Germline V gene sequence: CDR1 MDHEN, CDR2 SYDVKM.

V is TRBV3-1 and J is TRBJ2-3; the D call from TCRdb, TRBD2, cannot be confirmed without DNA. Per the germline V gene, CDR1 is LGHDT and CDR2 is YNNKEL (reference sequence). The CDR3 is 15 residues long. The CDR3 protein is CASSQDRARTDTQYF.

This rearrangement joins TRBV5-1 to TRBJ2-7; TCRdb names TRBD1, which stays unverified in the absence of DNA. Germline V gives CDR1 SGHRS, CDR2 YFSETQ. The CDR3 extends over 14 amino acids. The CDR3 sequence is CASSLGRASSEQYF.

The chain joins TRBV28 to TRBJ2-2. In germline, CDR1 is MDHEN, CDR2 SYDVKM. The CDR3 is 15 residues long. CDR3 sequence: CASSSRTGNTGELFF.

The chain recombines TRBV2 with TRBJ2-5; TCRdb indicates TRBD2, and absent DNA this call remains unverified. This CDR3 comprises 15 residues. In germline, CDR1 is SNHLY, CDR2 FYNNEI. CDR3 in amino acids: CASSESPPGGETQYF.

The chain carries TRBV27 and TRBJ2-7. This CDR3 region has 14 residues. CDR1 is MNHEY, CDR2 SMNVEV, per germline (reference sequence). The CDR3 loop is CASSLRQASNEQYF.

The chain is built from TRBV7-8 and TRBJ1-5; TCRdb indicates TRBD1, and absent DNA this call remains unverified. The CDR3 totals 18 residues. Germline CDR1 reads SGHVS; CDR2 reads FQNEAQ. The CDR3: CASSWETGEPDSNQPQHF.

The rearrangement joins TRBV11-2 to TRBJ2-3; TCRdb calls TRBD1, which cannot be checked without DNA. The CDR3 has 16 residues. Germline CDR1 reads SGHAT; CDR2 reads FQNNGV. CDR3 sequence reads: CASTQPGLRSTDTQYF.

This chain uses TRBV6-1 with TRBJ1-5. Looked up from germline, CDR1 is MNHNS and CDR2 is SASEGT. This CDR3 has 15 residues. The CDR3 here is CASSGDGGSNQPQHF.